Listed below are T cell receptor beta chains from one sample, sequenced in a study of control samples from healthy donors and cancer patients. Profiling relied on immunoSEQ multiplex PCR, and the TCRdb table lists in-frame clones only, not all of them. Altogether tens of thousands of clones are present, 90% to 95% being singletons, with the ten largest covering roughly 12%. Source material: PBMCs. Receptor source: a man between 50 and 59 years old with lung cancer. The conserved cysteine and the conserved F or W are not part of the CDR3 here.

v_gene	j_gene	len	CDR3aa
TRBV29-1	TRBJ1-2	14	SVEVITGRMNYGYT
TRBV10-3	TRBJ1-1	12	ATKSRDSNTEAF
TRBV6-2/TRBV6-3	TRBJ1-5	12	ASSYGASNQPQH
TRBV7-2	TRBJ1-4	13	ASSPRGVLREKLF
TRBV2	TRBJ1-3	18	ASSGVSGDQQKISGNTIY
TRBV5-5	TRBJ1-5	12	ASSLARGQGPQH
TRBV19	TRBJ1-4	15	ASSIKANGDRREKLF
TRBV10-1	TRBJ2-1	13	ASSEGYSSYNEQF
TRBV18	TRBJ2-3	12	ASSRDRGRDTQY
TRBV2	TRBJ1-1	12	ASSWTGGDTEAF
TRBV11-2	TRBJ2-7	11	ASSLGNLYEQY
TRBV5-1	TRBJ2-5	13	ASSLMGGAGETQY
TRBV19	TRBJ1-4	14	ASTDRPGQGYEKLF
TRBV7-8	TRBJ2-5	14	ASSFRDVGSVETQY
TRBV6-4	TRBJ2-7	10	ASTGTGNEQY
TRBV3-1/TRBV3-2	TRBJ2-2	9	ASSRTGELF
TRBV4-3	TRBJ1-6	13	ASSQGGSGVSPLH
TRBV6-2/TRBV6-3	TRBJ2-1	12	ASSYMTGYNEQF
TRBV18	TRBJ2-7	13	ASLPRTGDFYEQY
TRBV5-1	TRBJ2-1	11	ASSLETYNEQF
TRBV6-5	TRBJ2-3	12	ASRVPWGTDTQY
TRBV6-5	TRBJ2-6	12	ASSSASGANVLT
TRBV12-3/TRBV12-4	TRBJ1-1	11	ASSYRVYTEAF
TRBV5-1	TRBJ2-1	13	ASSQGHGSYNEQF
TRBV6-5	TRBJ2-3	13	ASSLEGSRTDTQY
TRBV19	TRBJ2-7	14	ASSIDRASGADEQY
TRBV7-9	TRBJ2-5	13	ASSLLDRREETQY
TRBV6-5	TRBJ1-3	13	ATSNRVGSGNTIY
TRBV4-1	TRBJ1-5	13	ASSRDRGHGQPQH
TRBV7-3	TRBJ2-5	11	ASSRTIQETQY
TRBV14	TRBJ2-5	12	ASSRLLFQETQY
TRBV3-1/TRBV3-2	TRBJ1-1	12	ASSTRGWATEAF
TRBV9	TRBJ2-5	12	ASSVGVQVETQY
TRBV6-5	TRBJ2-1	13	ASSYQDRDNNEQF
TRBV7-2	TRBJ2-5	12	ASSGDRVIETQY
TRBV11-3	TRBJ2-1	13	ASSLGEGQGAAQF
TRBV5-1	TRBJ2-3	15	ASTLEESSTSTDTQY
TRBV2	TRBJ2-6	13	ASSDSRLGANVLT
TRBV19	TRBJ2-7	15	ASSPRSLCGGTYEQY
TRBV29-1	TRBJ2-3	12	SVEVGSSTDTQY
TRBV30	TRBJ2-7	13	AWSAGPGKGYEQY